One sample yielded the 19 T cell receptor beta chains listed below, sequenced in a study of T cells in Graves' hyperthyroidism and ophthalmopathy. RNA transcripts yielded amplified TCR beta CDR3 regions. HTBI primers were employed in a first-round RT-PCR of the TCR CDR3. TCRdb reprocessed the multiplex PCR reads via MiXCR and lists one record per CDR3 protein. Of over 250,000 distinct CDR3 sequences detected, roughly 13% appear once; the ten largest clones hold 30% to 40%. Specimen: blood. Source of these receptors: a woman in her thirties or forties with Graves' ophthalmopathy.

This sequence joins TRBV5-1 and TRBJ1-1; a possible D gene is TRBD1 (5 bases). This CDR3 is 14 amino acids long. With 5 bases removed from V and 0 bases from J, the gap between germline ends came to 11 bases. Germline V gene data show CDR1 as SGHRS and CDR2 as YFSETQ. CDR3 in DNA: TGCGCCAGCAGTTCAGGGTATATGAACACTGAAGCTTTCTTT. It specifies CASSSGYMNTEAFF.

This clonotype was counted ten times or more. The chain has TRBV28 and TRBJ1-4; 8 bases line up with TRBD1. Germline lookup yields CDR1 MDHEN and CDR2 SYDVKM. This CDR3 spans 13 amino acids. Trimming removed 9 bases from V and 5 bases from J; junction bases left unmatched: 5. CDR3 nucleotides: TGTGCCAGTACGGGACAGGAGAATGAAAAACTGTTTTTT. Amino acid sequence: CASTGQENEKLFF.

This chain uses TRBV11-2 with TRBJ2-5; D is undetermined. The CDR3 has 12 residues. Trimming cost V 5 bases and J 1 base, with 5 bases left between them. Germline CDR1 SGHAT, CDR2 FQNNGV. DNA for the CDR3: TGTGCCAGCAGCCCCCTCCAAGAGACCCAGTACTTC. It yields the protein CASSPLQETQYF.

This clonotype was counted only a few times. The rearrangement joins TRBV12-3 or TRBV12-4 to TRBJ2-2, with D possibly TRBD1 on 6 matching bases. V lost 6 bases and J 1 base, leaving 12 bases between the germline ends. The CDR3 totals 15 residues. CDR3 coding DNA: TGTGCCAGCAGATCCAGGGGCCTGAACACCGGGGAGCTGTTTTTT. It yields the protein CASRSRGLNTGELFF.

This clonotype has a count of ten or more. The chain links TRBV28 to TRBJ1-2; no definite D call. The germline CDR1 and CDR2 sequences are MDHEN and SYDVKM. The germline V and J ends were trimmed by 7 bases and 3 bases, with 18 bases remaining between them. This CDR3 comprises 15 residues. CDR3 protein: CASTNSPNGYYGYTF. The CDR3 bases are TGTGCCAGCACCAACAGCCCCAACGGATACTATGGCTACACCTTC.

This clonotype was observed many times. J is TRBJ2-2 and V is TRBV6-1; weak D call: TRBD1 (6 bases). CDR3 length: 14 residues. With 7 bases removed from V and 0 bases from J, the gap between germline ends came to 9 bases. Germline assignment: CDR1 MNHNS and CDR2 SASEGT. The CDR3 sequence: CASIRGPNTGELFF. The CDR3 nucleotides are TGTGCCAGCATCAGGGGACCGAACACCGGGGAGCTGTTTTTT.

V and J are TRBV6-9 and TRBJ2-1; TRBD2 might be the D (5 bases). The CDR3 is made up of 16 amino acids. CDR1 and CDR2 (germline): MNHGY, SVAAGI. Trimming removed 3 bases at V and 6 bases at J, with 18 bases between. CDR3 amino acids: CASSYRIGVVSNEQFF. CDR3 DNA sequence: TGTGCCAGCAGTTACCGCATCGGGGTAGTCAGCAATGAGCAGTTCTTC.

This clonotype was observed at least ten times. The V and J genes are TRBV20-1 and TRBJ2-7, with a weak D call TRBD2 (6 bases). Looked up from germline, CDR1 is DFQATT and CDR2 is SNEGSKA (reference sequence). V was pared by 6 bases and J by 2 bases, with 14 bases between. The CDR3 loop spans 13 amino acids. CDR3 loop: CSAHPGLPYEQYF. The CDR3 DNA reads as TGCAGTGCCCACCCGGGACTCCCCTACGAGCAGTACTTC.

Many counts were recorded for this clonotype. This chain connects TRBV20-1 to TRBJ2-7; D may be TRBD1 (5 bases). Trimming removed 1 base from V and 4 bases from J, with 11 bases in between. The germline V gene has CDR1 DFQATT and CDR2 SNEGSKA (reference sequence). CDR3 size: 13 residues. As DNA, the CDR3 is TGCAGTGCTAGAGTCCCCAGGGAATACGAGCAGTACTTC. Translated, it gives CSARVPREYEQYF.

This clonotype appeared many times. The V and J genes are TRBV2 and TRBJ1-4, with 7 bases fitting TRBD1. The CDR3 runs to 15 residues. The junction had 7 bases not matched to a gene; V was cut back by 1 base and J by 8 bases. Germline assignment: CDR1 SNHLY and CDR2 FYNNEI. CDR3 sequence: CASSEDRGGKEKLFF. The CDR3 region has the DNA TGTGCCAGCAGTGAAGACAGGGGCGGAAAGGAAAAACTGTTTTTT.

The sample holds many counts of this clonotype. The chain recombines TRBV10-3 with TRBJ1-5, with 7 bases aligning to TRBD1. This CDR3 spans 14 amino acids. Germline assignment: CDR1 ENHRY and CDR2 SYGVKD. V shed 11 bases, J shed 0 bases, and the junction held 7 bases outside the gene matches. The CDR3 coding sequence is TGTGCCGCCTCGGGACAGAATAGCAATCAGCCCCAGCATTTT. It encodes CAASGQNSNQPQHF.

V gene TRBV4-1 combines with J gene TRBJ2-7; 9 nucleotides match TRBD1. Germline CDR1 MGHRA, CDR2 YSYEKL. CDR3 size: 15 residues. The V gene end was trimmed by 4 bases and the J gene end by 1 base; junction bases not matched to a gene: 5. The CDR3 sequence: CASSPTGGFSYEQYF. CDR3 DNA sequence: TGCGCCAGCAGCCCGACAGGGGGTTTTTCCTACGAGCAGTACTTC.

This clonotype was found many times. The chain links TRBV27 to TRBJ2-3; D is possibly TRBD2 (6 bases). The CDR3 is 15 residues long. Deletions cut 2 bases from V and 6 bases from J, with 15 bases between. Germline loops: CDR1 MNHEY, CDR2 SMNVEV (reference sequence). CDR3: CASSLMSGFQDTQYF. Here the CDR3 DNA reads TGTGCCAGCAGTTTAATGAGCGGGTTCCAGGATACGCAGTATTTT.

Ten or more counts support this clonotype. The genes are TRBV12-3 or TRBV12-4 and TRBJ2-2; 10 bases match TRBD2. With V trimmed by 3 bases and J by 5 bases, 9 bases remained unmatched. The CDR3 totals 17 residues. For the CDR3, the DNA is TGTGCCAGCAGTTTGGAACCGGCTAGCGGGGGAACCGGGGAGCTGTTTTTT. Translated: CASSLEPASGGTGELFF.

As for this clonotype: With a much larger clone just one base away, this may be a read error. This chain joins TRBV28 and TRBJ2-7; TRBD1 is a possible D gene (6 bases). CDR1 and CDR2 from the germline V gene are MDHEN and SYDVKM. This CDR3 has 13 residues. The CDR3, as DNA: TGTGCCAGCAGTTTGTCGGACAGCTACAAGCAGTACTTC. Its protein product is CASSLSDSYKQYF.

This clonotype has a count of ten or more. The chain carries TRBV25-1 and TRBJ2-5, with D maybe TRBD1 (6 bases). The CDR3 covers 14 residues. The V end was cut by 1 base, the J end by 5 bases, with 11 bases between. Germline CDR1 MGHDK, CDR2 SYGVNS. The CDR3 region is CASSESGASETQYF. The CDR3 DNA reads TGTGCCAGCAGTGAATCAGGGGCGAGTGAGACCCAGTACTTC.

This clonotype was seen many times. The genes are TRBV7-2 and TRBJ2-5; D not certain. V was clipped by 1 base and J by 4 bases, with 1 base between them. From germline, CDR1 is SGHTA and CDR2 FQGNSA. The CDR3 length is 11 residues. As DNA, the CDR3 is TGTGCCAGCAGCTTAGTAGAGACCCAGTACTTC. Translation gives CASSLVETQYF.

This clonotype was picked up many times. The genes are TRBV11-3 and TRBJ2-7, with 9 bases that match TRBD2. The CDR3 loop spans 16 amino acids. V lost 1 base, J lost 5 bases, and 9 bases stayed unmatched. Per the germline V gene, CDR1 is SGHNT and CDR2 is YENEEA. CDR3 in amino acids: CASSLVLAGSSHEQYF. In nucleotides, the CDR3 is TGTGCCAGCAGCTTAGTGCTAGCGGGGTCCTCGCACGAGCAGTACTTC.

There are many counts of this clonotype. DNA of the CDR3: TGTGCCAGCAGACCCCAGGGGACCCTGAACACTGAAGCTTTCTTT. It codes for CASRPQGTLNTEAFF. The chain links TRBV6-1 to TRBJ1-1; the D gene is possibly TRBD1 (6 bases). This CDR3 region has 15 residues. The germline CDR1 and CDR2 sequences are MNHNS and SASEGT. Trimming pared 6 bases from V and 0 bases from J, leaving 14 bases between.